These T cell receptor beta chains were read from a single sample in a study of T cells in Graves' hyperthyroidism and ophthalmopathy. In TCRdb, the multiplex PCR reads were re-called with MiXCR into one record per CDR3 protein. The data hold some 550,000 distinct CDR3 sequences, with approximately 15% observed a single time. The sample consisted of blood. These TCRs come from a woman in her thirties or forties with Graves' ophthalmopathy. CDR3s include the opening cysteine and the closing phenylalanine or tryptophan. D genes are given only for firm matches. Rows give clone size only sometimes, using once, few, many, or a class for an expanded clone.

D gene: .; clone size: .; J gene: TRBJ2-6; V gene: TRBV18; CDR3 protein: CASSPFAVSGANVLTF; CDR3 DNA: TGTGCCAGCTCACCCTTTGCAGTCTCTGGGGCCAACGTCCTGACTTTC
D gene: .; clone size: few; J gene: TRBJ2-1; V gene: TRBV4-2; CDR3 protein: CASSQEMLRGNEQFF; CDR3 DNA: TGTGCCAGCAGCCAAGAAATGCTACGGGGGAATGAGCAGTTCTTC
D gene: .; clone size: few; J gene: TRBJ2-3; V gene: TRBV5-1; CDR3 protein: CASSLVLTDTQYF; CDR3 DNA: TGCGCCAGCAGCTTGGTCCTCACAGATACGCAGTATTTT
D gene: .; clone size: many; J gene: TRBJ1-5; V gene: TRBV30; CDR3 protein: CAWSPGGGQPQHF; CDR3 DNA: TGTGCCTGGAGTCCGGGAGGAGGCCAGCCCCAGCATTTT
D gene: .; clone size: .; J gene: TRBJ1-2; V gene: TRBV20-1; CDR3 protein: CSASARTASHGYTF; CDR3 DNA: TGCAGTGCTAGCGCGAGGACAGCAAGTCATGGCTACACCTTC
D gene: .; clone size: few; J gene: TRBJ2-3; V gene: TRBV7-9; CDR3 protein: CASSLRDPESDTQYF; CDR3 DNA: TGTGCCAGCAGCTTGCGGGACCCGGAGTCCGATACGCAGTATTTT
D gene: TRBD1; clone size: many; J gene: TRBJ2-1; V gene: TRBV12-3/TRBV12-4; CDR3 protein: CASSERGRQPYNEQFF; CDR3 DNA: TGTGCCAGCAGTGAGAGGGGGCGCCAGCCCTACAATGAGCAGTTCTTC
D gene: .; clone size: few; J gene: TRBJ2-7; V gene: TRBV11-2; CDR3 protein: CASSKRGIYEQYF; CDR3 DNA: TGTGCCAGCAGTAAAAGAGGGATATACGAGCAGTACTTC
D gene: .; clone size: many; J gene: TRBJ1-6; V gene: TRBV3-1; CDR3 protein: CASSHRGADSPLHF; CDR3 DNA: TGTGCCAGCAGCCACCGGGGGGCAGATTCACCCCTCCACTTT
D gene: TRBD1; clone size: few; J gene: TRBJ1-4; V gene: TRBV6-1; CDR3 protein: CASSTGQGATNEKLFF; CDR3 DNA: TGTGCCAGCAGTACGGGACAGGGGGCAACTAATGAAAAACTGTTTTTT
D gene: .; clone size: many; J gene: TRBJ1-6; V gene: TRBV30; CDR3 protein: CALGIGSVDSPLHF; CDR3 DNA: TGTGCCTTGGGCATCGGCTCCGTGGATTCACCCCTCCACTTT
D gene: .; clone size: few; J gene: TRBJ2-6; V gene: TRBV29-1; CDR3 protein: CSVEARGPGLHSGANVLTF; CDR3 DNA: TGCAGCGTTGAAGCTCGTGGTCCCGGGCTCCACTCTGGGGCCAACGTCCTGACTTTC
D gene: .; clone size: few; J gene: TRBJ2-7; V gene: TRBV2; CDR3 protein: CASSEDFRMSHGQYF; CDR3 DNA: TGTGCCAGCAGTGAAGATTTCCGAATGTCCCACGGGCAGTACTTC
D gene: .; clone size: many; J gene: TRBJ2-3; V gene: TRBV20-1; CDR3 protein: CSARIESTDTQYF; CDR3 DNA: TGCAGTGCTAGAATCGAGAGCACAGATACGCAGTATTTT
D gene: TRBD1; clone size: many; J gene: TRBJ1-3; V gene: TRBV2; CDR3 protein: CASSSDRGLGNTIYF; CDR3 DNA: TGTGCCAGCAGTTCAGACAGGGGTCTTGGAAACACCATATATTTT
D gene: .; clone size: few; J gene: TRBJ2-7; V gene: TRBV5-5; CDR3 protein: CASSLLGRADEQYF; CDR3 DNA: TGTGCCAGCAGCTTGCTAGGCAGGGCGGACGAGCAGTACTTC
D gene: .; clone size: .; J gene: TRBJ2-7; V gene: TRBV12-3/TRBV12-4; CDR3 protein: CASSAQGRFYEQYF; CDR3 DNA: TGTGCCAGCAGTGCCCAGGGGAGGTTCTACGAGCAGTACTTC
D gene: .; clone size: many; J gene: TRBJ2-2; V gene: TRBV7-8; CDR3 protein: CASAWDLGTGELFF; CDR3 DNA: TGTGCCAGCGCCTGGGACTTAGGCACCGGGGAGCTGTTTTTT
D gene: .; clone size: many; J gene: TRBJ2-5; V gene: TRBV18; CDR3 protein: CASSPNRDSGETQYF; CDR3 DNA: TGTGCCAGCTCACCGAACCGGGACTCAGGGGAGACCCAGTACTTC
D gene: .; clone size: many; J gene: TRBJ1-1; V gene: TRBV12-3/TRBV12-4; CDR3 protein: CASSSGDYTEAFF; CDR3 DNA: TGTGCCAGCAGTTCAGGGGACTACACTGAAGCTTTCTTT
D gene: TRBD1; clone size: .; J gene: TRBJ2-7; V gene: TRBV27; CDR3 protein: CASSSPSTGTYEQYF; CDR3 DNA: TGTGCCAGCAGTTCCCCATCGACAGGGACCTACGAGCAGTACTTC
D gene: .; clone size: few; J gene: TRBJ1-1; V gene: TRBV2; CDR3 protein: CASSTTPNTEAFF; CDR3 DNA: TGTGCCAGCAGTACGACACCGAACACTGAAGCTTTCTTT
D gene: .; clone size: .; J gene: TRBJ2-4; V gene: TRBV7-2; CDR3 protein: CASSSRTGRDIQYF; CDR3 DNA: TGTGCCAGCAGCTCTAGGACAGGGAGGGACATTCAGTACTTC
D gene: .; clone size: many; J gene: TRBJ1-1; V gene: TRBV28; CDR3 protein: CASRRGIGTEAFF; CDR3 DNA: TGTGCCAGCAGAAGAGGGATTGGCACTGAAGCTTTCTTT
D gene: TRBD1; clone size: many; J gene: TRBJ2-5; V gene: TRBV20-1; CDR3 protein: CSARPLQGTQETQYF; CDR3 DNA: TGCAGTGCTAGACCTTTACAGGGGACGCAAGAGACCCAGTACTTC
D gene: TRBD1; clone size: many; J gene: TRBJ2-7; V gene: TRBV20-1; CDR3 protein: CSARWDRAYEQYF; CDR3 DNA: TGCAGTGCTAGGTGGGACAGGGCCTACGAGCAGTACTTC
D gene: .; clone size: many; J gene: TRBJ1-1; V gene: TRBV5-6; CDR3 protein: CASSLEQLDTEAFF; CDR3 DNA: TGTGCCAGCAGCTTGGAACAGTTGGACACTGAAGCTTTCTTT
D gene: .; clone size: .; J gene: TRBJ2-2; V gene: TRBV18; CDR3 protein: CASSPLASLFTGELFF; CDR3 DNA: TGTGCCAGCTCACCTTTGGCTAGTCTGTTCACCGGGGAGCTGTTTTTT
D gene: .; clone size: many; J gene: TRBJ2-5; V gene: TRBV6-1; CDR3 protein: CASSRGANNQETQYF; CDR3 DNA: TGTGCCAGCAGTCGGGGGGCCAATAATCAAGAGACCCAGTACTTC
D gene: .; clone size: many; J gene: TRBJ2-5; V gene: TRBV3-1; CDR3 protein: CASSQDQRGQTQYF; CDR3 DNA: TGTGCCAGCAGCCAAGATCAGAGGGGCCAGACCCAGTACTTC
D gene: TRBD1; clone size: .; J gene: TRBJ1-1; V gene: TRBV30; CDR3 protein: CAWGPNLGTGNTEAFF; CDR3 DNA: TGTGCCTGGGGTCCGAACCTCGGGACAGGCAACACTGAAGCTTTCTTT
D gene: TRBD2; clone size: .; J gene: TRBJ2-3; V gene: TRBV6-1; CDR3 protein: CASSSPGLAADTQYF; CDR3 DNA: TGTGCCAGCAGTTCACCGGGACTAGCAGCAGATACGCAGTATTTT
D gene: TRBD2; clone size: many; J gene: TRBJ2-3; V gene: TRBV20-1; CDR3 protein: CSASPASGADTQYF; CDR3 DNA: TGCAGTGCTAGTCCGGCTAGCGGGGCGGATACGCAGTATTTT
D gene: .; clone size: few; J gene: TRBJ1-5; V gene: TRBV20-1; CDR3 protein: CSAPPSLGNQPQHF; CDR3 DNA: TGCAGTGCTCCTCCGAGTTTGGGCAATCAGCCCCAGCATTTT
D gene: TRBD1; clone size: many; J gene: TRBJ2-1; V gene: TRBV2; CDR3 protein: CASKGRDRDPYEQFF; CDR3 DNA: TGTGCCAGCAAGGGGCGGGACAGGGACCCCTATGAGCAGTTCTTC
D gene: TRBD1; clone size: many; J gene: TRBJ1-5; V gene: TRBV11-2; CDR3 protein: CASSQHGTGNQPQHF; CDR3 DNA: TGTGCCAGCAGCCAGCACGGGACAGGGAATCAGCCCCAGCATTTT
D gene: .; clone size: many; J gene: TRBJ1-2; V gene: TRBV30; CDR3 protein: CAWSDPRVDYGYTF; CDR3 DNA: TGTGCCTGGAGTGACCCACGGGTGGACTATGGCTACACCTTC
D gene: .; clone size: many; J gene: TRBJ2-7; V gene: TRBV5-1; CDR3 protein: CASSWDGPYEQYF; CDR3 DNA: TGCGCCAGCAGCTGGGACGGACCCTACGAGCAGTACTTC
D gene: .; clone size: many; J gene: TRBJ1-1; V gene: TRBV5-1; CDR3 protein: CASSPFTSSLTEAFF; CDR3 DNA: TGCGCCAGCAGCCCCTTCACCTCTTCGCTCACTGAAGCTTTCTTT